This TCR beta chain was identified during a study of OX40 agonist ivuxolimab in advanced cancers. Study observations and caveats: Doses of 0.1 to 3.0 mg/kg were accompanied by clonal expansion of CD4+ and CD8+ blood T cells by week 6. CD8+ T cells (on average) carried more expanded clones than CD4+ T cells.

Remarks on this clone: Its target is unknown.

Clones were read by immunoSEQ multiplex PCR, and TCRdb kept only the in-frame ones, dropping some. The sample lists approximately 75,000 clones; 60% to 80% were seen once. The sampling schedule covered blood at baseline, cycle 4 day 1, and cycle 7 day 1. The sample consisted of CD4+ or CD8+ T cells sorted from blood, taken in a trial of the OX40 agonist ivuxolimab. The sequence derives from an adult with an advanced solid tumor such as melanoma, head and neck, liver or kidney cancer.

The CDR3 region is CASSLLQWVPQLFF. The CDR3 coding sequence is TGTGCCAGCAGCTTGTTGCAGTGGGTCCCTCAGCTGTTTTTT. The chain is built from TRBV7-2 and TRBJ2-2; D gene ambiguous. Germline CDR1 SGHTA, CDR2 FQGNSA. V was cut by 3 bases and J by 12 bases, with 17 bases left in between. The CDR3 is 14 residues long.